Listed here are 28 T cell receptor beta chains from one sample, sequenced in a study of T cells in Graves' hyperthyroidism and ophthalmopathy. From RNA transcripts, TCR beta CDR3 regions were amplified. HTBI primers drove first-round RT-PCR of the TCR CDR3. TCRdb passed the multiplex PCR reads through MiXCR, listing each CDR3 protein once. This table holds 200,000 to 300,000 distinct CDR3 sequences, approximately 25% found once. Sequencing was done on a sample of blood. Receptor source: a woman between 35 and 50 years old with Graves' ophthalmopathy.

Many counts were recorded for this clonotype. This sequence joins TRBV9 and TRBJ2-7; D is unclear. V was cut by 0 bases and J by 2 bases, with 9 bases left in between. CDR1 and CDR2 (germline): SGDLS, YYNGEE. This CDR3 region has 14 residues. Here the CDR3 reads CASSVGRSAYEQYF. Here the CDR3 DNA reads TGTGCCAGCAGCGTAGGACGGAGCGCCTACGAGCAGTACTTC.

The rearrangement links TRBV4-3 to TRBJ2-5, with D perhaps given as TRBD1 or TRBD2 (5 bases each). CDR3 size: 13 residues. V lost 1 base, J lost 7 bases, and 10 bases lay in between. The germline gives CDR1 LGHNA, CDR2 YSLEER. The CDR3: CASSQARDGTQYF. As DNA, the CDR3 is TGCGCCAGCAGCCAAGCCAGGGACGGGACCCAGTACTTC.

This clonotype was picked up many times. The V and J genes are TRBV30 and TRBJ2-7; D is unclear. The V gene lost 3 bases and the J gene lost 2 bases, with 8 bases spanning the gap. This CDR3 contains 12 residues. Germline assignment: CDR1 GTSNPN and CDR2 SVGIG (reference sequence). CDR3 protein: CAWSPQTYEQYF. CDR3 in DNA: TGTGCCTGGAGCCCTCAGACCTACGAGCAGTACTTC.

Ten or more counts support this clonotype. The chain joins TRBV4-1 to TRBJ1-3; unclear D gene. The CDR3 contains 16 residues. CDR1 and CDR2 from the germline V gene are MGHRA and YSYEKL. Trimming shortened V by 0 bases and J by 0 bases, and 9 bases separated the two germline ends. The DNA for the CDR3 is TGCGCCAGCAGCCAAGAAGGCAGGCGCTCTGGAAACACCATATATTTT. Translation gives CASSQEGRRSGNTIYF.

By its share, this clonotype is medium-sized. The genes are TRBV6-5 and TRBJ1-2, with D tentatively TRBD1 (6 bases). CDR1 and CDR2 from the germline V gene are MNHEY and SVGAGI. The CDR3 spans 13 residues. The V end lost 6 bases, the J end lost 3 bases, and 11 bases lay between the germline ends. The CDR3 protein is CASSPRQDYGYTF. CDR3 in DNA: TGTGCCAGCAGCCCTAGACAGGACTATGGCTACACCTTC.

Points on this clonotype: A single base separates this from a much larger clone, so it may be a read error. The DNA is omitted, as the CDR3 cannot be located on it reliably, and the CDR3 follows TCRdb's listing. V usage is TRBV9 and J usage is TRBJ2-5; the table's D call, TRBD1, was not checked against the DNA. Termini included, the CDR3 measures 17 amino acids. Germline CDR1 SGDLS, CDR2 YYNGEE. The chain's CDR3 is CASSVGFAGGAQETLYF.

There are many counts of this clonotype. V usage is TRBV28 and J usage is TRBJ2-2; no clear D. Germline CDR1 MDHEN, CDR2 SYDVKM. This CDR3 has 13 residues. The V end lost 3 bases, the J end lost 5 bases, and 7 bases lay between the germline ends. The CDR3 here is CASSFFRTGELFF. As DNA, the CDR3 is TGTGCCAGCAGTTTCTTTCGGACCGGGGAGCTGTTTTTT.

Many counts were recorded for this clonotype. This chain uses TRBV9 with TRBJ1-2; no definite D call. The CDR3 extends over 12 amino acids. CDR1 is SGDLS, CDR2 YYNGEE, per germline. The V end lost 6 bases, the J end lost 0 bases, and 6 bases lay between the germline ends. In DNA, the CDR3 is TGTGCCAGCACAGGCACTAACTATGGCTACACCTTC. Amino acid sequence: CASTGTNYGYTF.

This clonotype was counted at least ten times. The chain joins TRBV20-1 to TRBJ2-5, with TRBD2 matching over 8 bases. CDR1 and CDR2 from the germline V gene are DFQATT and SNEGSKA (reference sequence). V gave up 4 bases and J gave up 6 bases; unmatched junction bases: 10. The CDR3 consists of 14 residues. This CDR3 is CSANGLAGVKTQYF. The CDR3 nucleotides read TGCAGTGCTAATGGCCTAGCGGGCGTCAAGACCCAGTACTTC.

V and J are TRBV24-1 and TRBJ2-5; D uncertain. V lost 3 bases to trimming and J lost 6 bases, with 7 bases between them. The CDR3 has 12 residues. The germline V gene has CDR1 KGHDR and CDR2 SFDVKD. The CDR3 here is CATSDKAQTQYF. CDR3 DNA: TGTGCCACCAGTGATAAGGCCCAGACCCAGTACTTC.

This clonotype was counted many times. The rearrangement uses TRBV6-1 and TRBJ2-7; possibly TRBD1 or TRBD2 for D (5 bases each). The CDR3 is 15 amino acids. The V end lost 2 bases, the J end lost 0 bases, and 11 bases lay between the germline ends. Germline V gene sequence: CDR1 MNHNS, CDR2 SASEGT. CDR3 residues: CASSETGAPSYEQYF. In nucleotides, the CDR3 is TGTGCCAGCAGTGAAACCGGGGCTCCCTCCTACGAGCAGTACTTC.

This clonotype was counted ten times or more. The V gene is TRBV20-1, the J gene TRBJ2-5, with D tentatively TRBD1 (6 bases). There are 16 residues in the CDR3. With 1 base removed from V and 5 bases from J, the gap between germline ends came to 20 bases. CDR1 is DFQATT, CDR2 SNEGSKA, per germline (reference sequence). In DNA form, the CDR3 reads TGCAGTGCTAGAGCAGGATACAGGGACGGAGAGGAGACCCAGTACTTC. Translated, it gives CSARAGYRDGEETQYF.

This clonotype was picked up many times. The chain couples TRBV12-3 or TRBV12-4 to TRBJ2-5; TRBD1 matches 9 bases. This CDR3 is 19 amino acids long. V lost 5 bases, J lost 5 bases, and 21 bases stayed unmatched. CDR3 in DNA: TGTGCCAGCAGTCACCGGGACAGGGTGTTTGGCTCCGCTACGGAGACCCAGTACTTC. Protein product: CASSHRDRVFGSATETQYF.

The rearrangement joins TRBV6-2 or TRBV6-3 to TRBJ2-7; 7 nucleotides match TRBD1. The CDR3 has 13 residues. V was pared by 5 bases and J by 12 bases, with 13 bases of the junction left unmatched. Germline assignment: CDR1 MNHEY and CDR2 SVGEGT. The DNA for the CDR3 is TGTGCCAGCAGTAAGCCTGGGACAGAAGATCGGTACTTC. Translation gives CASSKPGTEDRYF.

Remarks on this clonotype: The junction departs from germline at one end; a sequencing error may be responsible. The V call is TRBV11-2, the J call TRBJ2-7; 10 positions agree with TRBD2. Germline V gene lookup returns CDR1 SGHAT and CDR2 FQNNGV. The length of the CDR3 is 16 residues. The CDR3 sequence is CAISLGRTSGAYEQYF. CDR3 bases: TGTGCCATCAGCTTGGGACGGACTAGCGGCGCCTACGAGCAGTACTTC. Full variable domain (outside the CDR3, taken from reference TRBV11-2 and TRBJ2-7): EAGVAQSPRYKIIEKRQSVAFWCNPISGHATLYWYQQILGQGPKLLIQFQNNGVVDDSQLPKDRFSAERLKGVDSTLKIQPAKLEDSAVYLCAISLGRTSGAYEQYFGPGTRLTVT.

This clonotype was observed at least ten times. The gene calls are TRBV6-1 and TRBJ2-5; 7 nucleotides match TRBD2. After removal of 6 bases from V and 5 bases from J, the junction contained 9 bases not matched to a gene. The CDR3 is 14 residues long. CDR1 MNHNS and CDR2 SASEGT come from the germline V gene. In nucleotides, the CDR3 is TGTGCCAGCAGCGTGGGACTAACTGTGGAGACCCAGTACTTC. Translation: CASSVGLTVETQYF.

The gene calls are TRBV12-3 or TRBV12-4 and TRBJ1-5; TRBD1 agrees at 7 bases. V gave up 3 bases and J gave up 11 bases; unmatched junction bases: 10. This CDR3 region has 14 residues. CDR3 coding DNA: TGTGCCAGCAGTTTTCGGCAGGGGGGCAGAACCCAGCATTTT. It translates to CASSFRQGGRTQHF.

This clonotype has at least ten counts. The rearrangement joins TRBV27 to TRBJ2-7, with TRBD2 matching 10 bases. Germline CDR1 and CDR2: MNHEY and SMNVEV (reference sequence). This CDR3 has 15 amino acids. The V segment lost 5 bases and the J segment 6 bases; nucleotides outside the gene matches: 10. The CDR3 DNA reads TGTGCCAGCAGTGCTCAGCGGGAGGGCCGTTCCGAGCAGTACTTC. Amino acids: CASSAQREGRSEQYF.

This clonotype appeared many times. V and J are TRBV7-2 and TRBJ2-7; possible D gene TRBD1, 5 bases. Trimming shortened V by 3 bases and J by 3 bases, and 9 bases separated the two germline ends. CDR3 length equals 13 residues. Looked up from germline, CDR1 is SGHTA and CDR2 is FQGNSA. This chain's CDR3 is CASSFREIYEQYF. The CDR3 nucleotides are TGTGCCAGCAGCTTCAGGGAAATCTACGAGCAGTACTTC.

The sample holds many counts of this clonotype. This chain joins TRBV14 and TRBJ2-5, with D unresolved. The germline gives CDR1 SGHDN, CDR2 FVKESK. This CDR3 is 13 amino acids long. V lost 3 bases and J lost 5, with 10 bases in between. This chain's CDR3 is CASSHRAGETQYF. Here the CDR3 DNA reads TGTGCCAGCAGCCACCGGGCTGGGGAGACCCAGTACTTC.

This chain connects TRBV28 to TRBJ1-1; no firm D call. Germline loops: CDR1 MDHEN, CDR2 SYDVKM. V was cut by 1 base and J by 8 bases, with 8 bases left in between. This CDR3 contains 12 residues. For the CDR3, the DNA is TGTGCCAGCAGTTTATCACAGTCCGAAGCTTTCTTT. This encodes CASSLSQSEAFF.

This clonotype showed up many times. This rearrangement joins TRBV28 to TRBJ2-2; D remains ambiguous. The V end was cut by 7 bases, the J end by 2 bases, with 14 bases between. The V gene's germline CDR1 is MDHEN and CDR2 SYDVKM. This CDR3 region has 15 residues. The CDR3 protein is CASTELADNTGELFF. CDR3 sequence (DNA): TGTGCCAGCACCGAGCTCGCGGACAACACCGGGGAGCTGTTTTTT. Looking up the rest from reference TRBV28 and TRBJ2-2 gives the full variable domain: DVKVTQSSRYLVKRTGEKVFLECVQDMDHENMFWYRQDPGLGLRLIYFSYDVKMKEKGDIPEGYSVSREKKERFSLILESASTNQTSMYLCASTELADNTGELFFGEGSRLTVL.

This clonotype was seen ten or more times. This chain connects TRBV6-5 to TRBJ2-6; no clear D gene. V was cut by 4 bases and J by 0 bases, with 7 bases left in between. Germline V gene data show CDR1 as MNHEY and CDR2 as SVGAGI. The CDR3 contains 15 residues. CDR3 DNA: TGTGCCAGCAGTTTGTTGGGCTCTGGGGCCAACGTCCTGACTTTC. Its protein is CASSLLGSGANVLTF.

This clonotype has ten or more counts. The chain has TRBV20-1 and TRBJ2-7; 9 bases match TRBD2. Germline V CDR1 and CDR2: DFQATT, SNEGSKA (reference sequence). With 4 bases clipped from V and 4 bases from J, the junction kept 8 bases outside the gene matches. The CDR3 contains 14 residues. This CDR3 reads CSAITLAGWYEQYF. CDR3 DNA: TGCAGTGCTATTACCCTAGCGGGGTGGTACGAGCAGTACTTC.

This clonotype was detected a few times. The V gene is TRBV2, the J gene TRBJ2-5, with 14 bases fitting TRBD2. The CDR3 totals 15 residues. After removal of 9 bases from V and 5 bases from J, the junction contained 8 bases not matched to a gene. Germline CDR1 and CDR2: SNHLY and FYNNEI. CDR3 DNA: TGTGCCAGTAAGGGACTAGCGGGAGTCGTGGAGACCCAGTACTTC. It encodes CASKGLAGVVETQYF.

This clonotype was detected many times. Written as DNA, the CDR3 is TGTGCCAGCAGTTCGGATCCCCTAGCTAGGGAGCAGTACTTC. It encodes CASSSDPLAREQYF. The V gene is TRBV12-3 or TRBV12-4, the J gene TRBJ2-7; a possible D gene is TRBD2 (5 bases). This CDR3 spans 14 amino acids. V lost 4 bases, J lost 7 bases, and 17 bases lay in between.

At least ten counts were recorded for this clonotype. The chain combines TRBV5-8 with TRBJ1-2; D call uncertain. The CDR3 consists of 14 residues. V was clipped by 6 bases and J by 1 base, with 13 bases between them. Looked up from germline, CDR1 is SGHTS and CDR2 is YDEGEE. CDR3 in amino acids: CASTRWTDNYGYTF. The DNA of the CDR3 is TGTGCCAGCACCCGATGGACGGATAACTATGGCTACACCTTC.

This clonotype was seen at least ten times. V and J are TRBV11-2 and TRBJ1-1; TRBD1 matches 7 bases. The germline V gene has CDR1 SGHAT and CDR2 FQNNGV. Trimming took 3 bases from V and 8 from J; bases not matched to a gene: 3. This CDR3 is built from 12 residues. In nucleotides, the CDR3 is TGTGCCAGCAGCTTTCAGACAGGGGAAGCTTTCTTT. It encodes CASSFQTGEAFF. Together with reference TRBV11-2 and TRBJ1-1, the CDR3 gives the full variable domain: EAGVAQSPRYKIIEKRQSVAFWCNPISGHATLYWYQQILGQGPKLLIQFQNNGVVDDSQLPKDRFSAERLKGVDSTLKIQPAKLEDSAVYLCASSFQTGEAFFGQGTRLTVV.